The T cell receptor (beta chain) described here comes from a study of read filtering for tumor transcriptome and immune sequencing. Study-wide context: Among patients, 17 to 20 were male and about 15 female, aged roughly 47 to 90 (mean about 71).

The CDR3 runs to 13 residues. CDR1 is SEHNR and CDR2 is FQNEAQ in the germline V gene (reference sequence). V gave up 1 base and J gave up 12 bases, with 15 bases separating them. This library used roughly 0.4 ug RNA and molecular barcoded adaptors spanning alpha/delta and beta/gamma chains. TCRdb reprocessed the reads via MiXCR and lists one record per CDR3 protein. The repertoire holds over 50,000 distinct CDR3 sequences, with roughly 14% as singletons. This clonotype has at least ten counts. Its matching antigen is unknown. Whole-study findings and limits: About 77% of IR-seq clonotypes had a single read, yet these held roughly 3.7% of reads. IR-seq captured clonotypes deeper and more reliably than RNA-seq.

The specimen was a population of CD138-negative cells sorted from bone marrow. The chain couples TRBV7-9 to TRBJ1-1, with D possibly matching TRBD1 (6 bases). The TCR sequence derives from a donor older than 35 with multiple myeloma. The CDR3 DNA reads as TGTGCCAGCAGCTTAGTGGCGGGGGGCGAACCTTTCTTT. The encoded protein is CASSLVAGGEPFF.